This T cell receptor (beta chain) was recorded in a study of blood T cell repertoires in COVID-19. Germline CDR1 reads MNHEY; CDR2 reads SVGAGI. The CDR3 has 14 amino acids. Trimming pared 6 bases from V and 2 bases from J, leaving 12 bases between. TCRdb's table, derived via immunoSEQ multiplex PCR, lists solely in-frame clones and lacks some. The top ten clones hold roughly 4% of a sample with roughly 260,000 clones, roughly nine tenths of them seen once. The specimen was peripheral blood. This clonotype was obtained from a man in his sixties who had recovered from COVID-19. J is TRBJ2-3 and V is TRBV6-5; D is perhaps TRBD2 (7 bases). The CDR3 DNA reads as TGTGCCAGCAGAACCGGGGGGCCCACAGATACGCAGTATTTT. Translation: CASRTGGPTDTQYF.